The 14 T cell receptor beta chains below were found in one sample sequenced in a study of long-term antiretroviral therapy in people with HIV. The libraries were made with immunoSEQ v3.0 at survey level. The method was immunoSEQ multiplex PCR; TCRdb's version includes in-frame clones alone and lacks a portion of them. The sample has tens of thousands of clones, 85% to 95% seen once. The specimen was unsorted PBMCs, collected 5.3 years after starting antiretroviral therapy. Every receptor here comes from a man in his forties or fifties with HIV.

The rearrangement links TRBV4-3 to TRBJ1-6; D uncertain. Between the trimmed V and J ends, which lost 1 base and 4 bases, there was a span of 5 bases. This CDR3 contains 14 residues. Germline CDR1 reads LGHNA; CDR2 reads YSLEER. CDR3 protein: CASSQGGYNSPLHF. The CDR3 DNA follows: TGCGCCAGCAGCCAAGGCGGTTATAATTCACCCCTCCACTTT.

The chain joins TRBV30 to TRBJ1-2, with a possible D match to TRBD1 (5 bases). CDR1 and CDR2 (germline): GTSNPN, SVGIG (reference sequence). The CDR3 has 16 residues. Trimming took 7 bases from V and 0 from J, leaving 21 bases between them. The CDR3 is CASNVPGAEANYGYTF. DNA for the CDR3: TGTGCCTCAAACGTACCCGGGGCCGAAGCTAACTATGGCTACACCTTC.

The chain combines TRBV7-6 with TRBJ2-1, with D hard to call. V lost 4 bases, J lost 3 bases, and 10 bases lay in between. The CDR3 is made up of 14 amino acids. Germline assignment: CDR1 SGHVS and CDR2 FNYEAQ. As DNA, the CDR3 is TGTGCCAGCAGCTCGCGACCCAGCTACAATGAGCAGTTCTTC. The encoded protein is CASSSRPSYNEQFF.

The V gene is TRBV5-6, the J gene TRBJ2-7; possible D gene TRBD1, 6 bases. The V and J ends lost 3 bases and 2 bases respectively, with 12 bases between them. This CDR3 is 14 amino acids long. Germline V gene data show CDR1 as SGHDT and CDR2 as YYEEEE. The CDR3 spells CASSSRTATYEQYF. The CDR3 DNA follows: TGTGCCAGCAGCTCGAGGACAGCGACCTACGAGCAGTACTTC.

The chain carries TRBV11-1 and TRBJ2-2, with D hard to call. Per germline, CDR1 SGHAT and CDR2 FQDESV (reference sequence). V dropped 5 bases and J dropped 7 bases, with 11 bases sitting between them. The CDR3 totals 13 residues. Written as DNA, the CDR3 is TGTGCCAGCAGCCTAAACCGGCTCGGGGAGCTGTTTTTT. The encoded protein is CASSLNRLGELFF.

The CDR3 protein is CASSQGQSNTGELFF. CDR3 DNA: TGTGCCAGCAGCCAAGGACAGTCCAACACCGGGGAGCTGTTTTTT. This chain links TRBV7-9 with TRBJ2-2; a possible D gene is TRBD1 (6 bases). V gave up 5 bases and J gave up 2 bases, with 12 bases separating them. The CDR3 has 15 residues. The germline gives CDR1 SEHNR, CDR2 FQNEAQ (reference sequence).

The gene calls are TRBV14 and TRBJ2-5, with 7 bases aligning to TRBD1. The DNA end favors TRBJ2-7, so the J call may be wrong. Germline-derived CDR1 and CDR2 are SGHDN and FVKESK. The CDR3 length is 15 residues. In nucleotides, the CDR3 is TGTGCCAGCAGCCAACTTGACAGGGACTCCTACGAGCAGTACTTC. It specifies CASSQLDRDSYEQYF.

The chain is built from TRBV19 and TRBJ1-4, with D hard to call. With 5 bases removed from V and 0 bases from J, the gap between germline ends came to 13 bases. CDR1 and CDR2 from the germline V gene are LNHDA and SQIVND (reference sequence). The length of the CDR3 is 16 residues. The CDR3 spells CASSPETEPTNEKLFF. For the CDR3, the DNA is TGTGCCAGTAGTCCCGAGACTGAGCCAACTAATGAAAAACTGTTTTTT.

The chain uses TRBV27 and TRBJ2-2; tentatively, D is TRBD2 (6 bases). The CDR3 covers 14 residues. V shed 4 bases and J shed 1 base, with 7 bases lying between them. Germline assignment: CDR1 MNHEY and CDR2 SMNVEV (reference sequence). The CDR3 region is CASSWDLNTGELFF. CDR3 in DNA: TGTGCCAGCAGTTGGGACTTGAACACCGGGGAGCTGTTTTTT.

The CDR3 protein is CASSIGQGEGELFF. CDR3 DNA: TGTGCCAGCAGCATTGGACAGGGGGAAGGGGAGCTGTTTTTT. The V and J genes are TRBV7-9 and TRBJ2-2, with 10 bases aligning to TRBD1. Germline-derived CDR1 and CDR2 are SEHNR and FQNEAQ (reference sequence). CDR3 size: 14 residues. The trim removed 5 bases at V and 8 bases at J, leaving 5 bases unmatched.

The gene calls are TRBV9 and TRBJ2-7, with TRBD2 as a possible D gene (6 bases). Germline-derived CDR1 and CDR2 are SGDLS and YYNGEE. The CDR3 is 15 amino acids. V lost 0 bases to trimming and J lost 4 bases, with 14 bases between them. Written as DNA, the CDR3 is TGTGCCAGCAGCGTAGGAGGAACTAGCTCGTACGAGCAGTACTTC. Its translation: CASSVGGTSSYEQYF. Full variable domain (remainder filled in from reference TRBV9 and TRBJ2-7): DSGVTQTPKHLITATGQRVTLRCSPRSGDLSVYWYQQSLDQGLQFLIQYYNGEERAKGNILERFSAQQFPDLHSELNLSSLELGDSALYFCASSVGGTSSYEQYFGPGTRLTVT.

This CDR3 reads CASSQEGTGSSYEQYF. CDR3 nucleotide sequence: TGCGCCAGCAGCCAAGAGGGGACAGGGAGCTCCTACGAGCAGTACTTC. The V and J genes are TRBV4-1 and TRBJ2-7; 9 nucleotides align to TRBD1. This CDR3 region has 16 residues. V was pared by 0 bases and J by 0 bases, with 3 bases of the junction left unmatched. Germline CDR1 reads MGHRA; CDR2 reads YSYEKL.

This clone was recorded only once. The V call is TRBV5-4, the J call TRBJ1-2; TRBD1 matches at 7 bases. CDR1 and CDR2 (germline): SGHNT, YYREEE (reference sequence). Germline trimming cut 3 bases from V and 8 bases from J; bases unmatched to any gene: 13. This CDR3 is built from 15 residues. The CDR3 DNA follows: TGTGCCAGCAGCTCAACCCCCAGGGGGGACCGCGGCTACACCTTC. Protein product: CASSSTPRGDRGYTF.

The chain employs TRBV27 and TRBJ2-7; 11 positions agree with TRBD1. The CDR3 is made up of 14 amino acids. Trimming took 5 bases from V and 6 from J; bases not matched to a gene: 6. Germline CDR1 and CDR2: MNHEY and SMNVEV (reference sequence). CDR3: CASSPGQGAGEQYF. The CDR3 coding sequence is TGTGCCAGCAGTCCCGGACAGGGGGCCGGCGAGCAGTACTTC.